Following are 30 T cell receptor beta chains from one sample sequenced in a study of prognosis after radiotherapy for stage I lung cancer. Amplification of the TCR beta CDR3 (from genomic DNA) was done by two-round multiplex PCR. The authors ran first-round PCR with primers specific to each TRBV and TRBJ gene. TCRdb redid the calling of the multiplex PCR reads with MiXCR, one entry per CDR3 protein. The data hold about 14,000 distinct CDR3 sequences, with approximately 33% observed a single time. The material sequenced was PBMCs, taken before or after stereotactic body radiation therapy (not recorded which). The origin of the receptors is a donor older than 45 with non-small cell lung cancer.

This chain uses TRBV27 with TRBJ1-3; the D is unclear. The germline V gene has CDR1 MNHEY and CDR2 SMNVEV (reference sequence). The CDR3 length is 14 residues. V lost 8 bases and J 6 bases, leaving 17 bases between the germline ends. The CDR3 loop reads CASRDPLYINTIYF. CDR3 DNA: TGTGCCAGCCGAGACCCACTCTACATAAACACCATATATTTT.

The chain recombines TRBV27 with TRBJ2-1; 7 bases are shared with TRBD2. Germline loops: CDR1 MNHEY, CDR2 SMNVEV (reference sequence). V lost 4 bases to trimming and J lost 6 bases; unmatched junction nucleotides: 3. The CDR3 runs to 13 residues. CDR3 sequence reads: CASSWAGVNEQFF. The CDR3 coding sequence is TGTGCCAGCAGTTGGGCGGGAGTCAATGAGCAGTTCTTC.

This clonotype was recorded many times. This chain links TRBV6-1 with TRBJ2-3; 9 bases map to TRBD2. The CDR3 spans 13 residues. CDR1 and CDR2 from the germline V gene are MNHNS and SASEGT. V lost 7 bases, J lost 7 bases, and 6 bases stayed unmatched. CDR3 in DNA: TGTGCCAGCACAGCGGGAGGACACAATACGCAGTATTTT. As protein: CASTAGGHNTQYF.

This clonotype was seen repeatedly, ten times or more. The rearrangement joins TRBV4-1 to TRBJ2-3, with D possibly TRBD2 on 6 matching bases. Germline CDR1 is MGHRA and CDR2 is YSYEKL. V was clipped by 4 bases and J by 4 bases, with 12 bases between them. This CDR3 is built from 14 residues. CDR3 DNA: TGCGCCAGCAGCCTTCGAGGCGGGGCAGATACGCAGTATTTT. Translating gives CASSLRGGADTQYF.

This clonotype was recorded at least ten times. For the CDR3, the DNA is TGTGCCAGCAGCTCCTCTAGCGGGAGGACGAATACGCAGTATTTT. It translates to CASSSSSGRTNTQYF. The V call is TRBV5-4, the J call TRBJ2-3, with 11 bases identical to TRBD2. J was trimmed by 7 bases and V by 3 bases; bases with no gene match: 7. Germline-derived CDR1 and CDR2 are SGHNT and YYREEE (reference sequence). This CDR3 comprises 15 residues. Looking up the rest from reference TRBV5-4 and TRBJ2-3 gives the full variable domain: ETGVTQSPTHLIKTRGQQVTLRCSSQSGHNTVSWYQQALGQGPQFIFQYYREEENGRGNFPPRFSGLQFPNYSSELNVNALELDDSALYLCASSSSSGRTNTQYFGPGTRLTVL.

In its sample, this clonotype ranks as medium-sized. The CDR3 DNA is TGTGCCAGCAACTCCCCTAGGTTGACCTACGAGCAGTACTTC. Translating it yields CASNSPRLTYEQYF. J is TRBJ2-7 and V is TRBV28; D gene uncertain. The CDR3 is 14 residues long. CDR1 and CDR2 (germline): MDHEN, SYDVKM. Trimming removed 7 bases from V and 2 bases from J, with 15 bases in between.

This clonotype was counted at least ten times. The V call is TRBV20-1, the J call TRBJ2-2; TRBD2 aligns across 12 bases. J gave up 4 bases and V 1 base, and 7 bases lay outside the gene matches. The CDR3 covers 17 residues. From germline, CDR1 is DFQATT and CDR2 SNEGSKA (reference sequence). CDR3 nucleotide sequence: TGCAGTGCTAGAGCGCTAGCGGGAGGGCCCGGCACCGGGGAGCTGTTTTTT. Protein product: CSARALAGGPGTGELFF.

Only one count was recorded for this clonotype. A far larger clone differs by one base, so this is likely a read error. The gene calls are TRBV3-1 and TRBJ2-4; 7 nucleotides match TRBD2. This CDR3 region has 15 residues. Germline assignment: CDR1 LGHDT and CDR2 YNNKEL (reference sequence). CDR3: CASSPAGEPYNEKFF. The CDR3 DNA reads TGTGCCAGCAGCCCGGCGGGGGAACCCTACAATGAGAAGTTCTTC.

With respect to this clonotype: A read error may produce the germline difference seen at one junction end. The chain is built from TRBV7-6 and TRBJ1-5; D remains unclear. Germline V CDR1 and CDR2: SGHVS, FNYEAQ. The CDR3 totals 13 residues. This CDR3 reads CASILGRDLPQHF. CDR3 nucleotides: TGTGCCAGCATCTTAGGACGGGATCTGCCCCAGCATTTT.

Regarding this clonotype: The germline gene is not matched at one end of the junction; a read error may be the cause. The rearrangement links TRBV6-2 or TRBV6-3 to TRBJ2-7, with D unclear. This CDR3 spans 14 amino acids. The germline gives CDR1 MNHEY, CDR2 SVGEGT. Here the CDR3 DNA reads TGTACCAGCAGTACTCAGCCTGTAGGGTACGATCAGTACTTC. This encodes CTSSTQPVGYDQYF.

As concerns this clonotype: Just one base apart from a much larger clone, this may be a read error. CDR3 amino acids: CAGSYGQGTPSGTEAFF. The CDR3 DNA reads as TGCGCCGGCAGCTATGGACAGGGGACCCCTTCGGGCACTGAAGCTTTCTTT. The genes are TRBV5-1 and TRBJ1-1; 9 bases fit TRBD1. There are 17 residues in the CDR3. Looked up from germline, CDR1 is SGHRS and CDR2 is YFSETQ.

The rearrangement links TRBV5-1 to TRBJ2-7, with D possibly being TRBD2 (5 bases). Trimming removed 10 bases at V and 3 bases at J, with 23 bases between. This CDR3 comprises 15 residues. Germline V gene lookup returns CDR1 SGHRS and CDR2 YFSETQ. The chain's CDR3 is CAASLARPRGYEQYF. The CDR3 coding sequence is TGCGCCGCCAGCTTGGCCAGGCCTCGGGGCTACGAGCAGTACTTC.

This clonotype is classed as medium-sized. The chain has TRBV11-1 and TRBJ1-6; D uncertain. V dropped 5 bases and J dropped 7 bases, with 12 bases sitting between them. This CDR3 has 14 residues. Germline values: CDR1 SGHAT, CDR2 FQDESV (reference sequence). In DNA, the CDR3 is TGTGCCAGCAGCCCACCCGGGCTAAATTCACCCCTCCACTTT. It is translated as CASSPPGLNSPLHF.

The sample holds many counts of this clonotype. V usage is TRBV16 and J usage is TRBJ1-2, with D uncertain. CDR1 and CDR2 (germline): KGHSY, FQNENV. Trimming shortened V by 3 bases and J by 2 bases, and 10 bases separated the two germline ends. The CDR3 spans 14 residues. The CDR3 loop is CASSHARLNYGYTF. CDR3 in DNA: TGTGCCAGCAGCCACGCTCGCCTGAACTATGGCTACACCTTC.

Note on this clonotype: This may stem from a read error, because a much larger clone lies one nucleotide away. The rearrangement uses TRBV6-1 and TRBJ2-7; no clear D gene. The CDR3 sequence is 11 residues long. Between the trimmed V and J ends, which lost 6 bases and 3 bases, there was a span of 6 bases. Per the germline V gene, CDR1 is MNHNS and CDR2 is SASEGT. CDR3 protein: CASRIIYEQYF. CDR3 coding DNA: TGTGCCAGCAGGATCATCTACGAGCAGTACTTC.

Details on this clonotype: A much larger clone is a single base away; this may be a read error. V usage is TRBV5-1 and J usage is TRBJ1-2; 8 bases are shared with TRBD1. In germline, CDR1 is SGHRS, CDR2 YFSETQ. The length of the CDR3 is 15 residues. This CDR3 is CAGRYTAGGSQSYTF. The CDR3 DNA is TGCGCCGGCAGATACACCGCAGGGGGCTCGCAGAGCTACACCTTC.

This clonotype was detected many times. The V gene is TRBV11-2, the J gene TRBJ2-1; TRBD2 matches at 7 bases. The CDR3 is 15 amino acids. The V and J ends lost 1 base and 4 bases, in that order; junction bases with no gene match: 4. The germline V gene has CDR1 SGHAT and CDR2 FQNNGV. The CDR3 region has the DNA TGTGCCAGCAGCTTAGTAGCGGGCCTTTACAATGAGCAGTTCTTC. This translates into CASSLVAGLYNEQFF.

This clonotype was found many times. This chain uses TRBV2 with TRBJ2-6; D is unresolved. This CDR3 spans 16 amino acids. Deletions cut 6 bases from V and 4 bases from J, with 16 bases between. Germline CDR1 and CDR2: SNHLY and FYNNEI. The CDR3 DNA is TGTGCCAGCAGACCCACACCGATTAGAGGGGCCAACGTCCTGACTTTC. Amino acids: CASRPTPIRGANVLTF. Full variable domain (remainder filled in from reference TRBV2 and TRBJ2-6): EPEVTQTPSHQVTQMGQEVILRCVPISNHLYFYWYRQILGQKVEFLVSFYNNEISEKSEIFDDQFSVERPDGSNFTLKIRSTKLEDSAMYFCASRPTPIRGANVLTFGAGSRLTVL.

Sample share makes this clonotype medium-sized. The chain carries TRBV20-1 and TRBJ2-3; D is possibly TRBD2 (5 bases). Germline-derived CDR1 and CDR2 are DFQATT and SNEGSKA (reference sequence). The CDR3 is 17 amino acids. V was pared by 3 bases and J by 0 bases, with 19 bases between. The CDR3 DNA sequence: TGCAGTGCTAGCGCCCGGTTAAGCGGATCTAGCACAGATACGCAGTATTTT. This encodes CSASARLSGSSTDTQYF.

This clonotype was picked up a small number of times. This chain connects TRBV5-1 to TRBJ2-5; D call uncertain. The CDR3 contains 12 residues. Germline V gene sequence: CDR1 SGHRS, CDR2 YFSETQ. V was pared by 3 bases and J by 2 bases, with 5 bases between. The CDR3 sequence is CASSWEQETQYF. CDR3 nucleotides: TGCGCCAGCAGCTGGGAACAAGAGACCCAGTACTTC.

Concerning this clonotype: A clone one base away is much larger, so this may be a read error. The CDR3 region is CASSYPTETGRDKYSDHPQHF. For the CDR3, the DNA is TGTGCCAGCAGTTACCCTACCGAAACGGGCAGGGACAAGTATAGCGATCATCCCCAGCATTTT. The gene calls are TRBV6-9 and TRBJ1-5; D is perhaps TRBD1 (6 bases). Germline CDR1 and CDR2: MNHGY and SVAAGI. This CDR3 region has 21 residues.

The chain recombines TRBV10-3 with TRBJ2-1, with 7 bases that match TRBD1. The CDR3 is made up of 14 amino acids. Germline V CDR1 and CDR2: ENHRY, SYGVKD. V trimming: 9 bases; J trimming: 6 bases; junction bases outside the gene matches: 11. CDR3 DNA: TGTGCCATTAGTCCCGGACAGGATATCAATGAGCAGTTCTTC. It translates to CAISPGQDINEQFF.

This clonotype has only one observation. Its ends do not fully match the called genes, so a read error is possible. CDR3 sequence: CATRRGSYNERFF. The CDR3 nucleotides are TGTGCCACCAGAAGGGGTTCCTACAATGAGCGGTTCTTC. The rearrangement uses TRBV24-1 and TRBJ2-1; tentatively, D is TRBD1 (5 bases). Germline V lookup: CDR1 KGHDR, CDR2 SFDVKD. CDR3 length: 13 amino acids.

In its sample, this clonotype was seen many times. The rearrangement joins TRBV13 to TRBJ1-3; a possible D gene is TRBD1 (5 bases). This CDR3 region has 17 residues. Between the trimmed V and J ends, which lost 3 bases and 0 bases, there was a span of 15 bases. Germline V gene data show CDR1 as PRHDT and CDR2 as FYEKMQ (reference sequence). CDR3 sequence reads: CASSFFSGRASGNTIYF. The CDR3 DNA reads TGTGCCAGCAGCTTTTTCTCGGGGCGAGCCTCTGGAAACACCATATATTTT.

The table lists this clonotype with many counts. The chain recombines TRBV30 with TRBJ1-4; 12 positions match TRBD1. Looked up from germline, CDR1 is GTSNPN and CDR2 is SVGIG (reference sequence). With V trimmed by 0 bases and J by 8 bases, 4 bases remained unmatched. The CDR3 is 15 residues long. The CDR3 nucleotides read TGTGCCTGGAGTGTACTTGGGACAGGGGGCGAAAAACTGTTTTTT. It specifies CAWSVLGTGGEKLFF.

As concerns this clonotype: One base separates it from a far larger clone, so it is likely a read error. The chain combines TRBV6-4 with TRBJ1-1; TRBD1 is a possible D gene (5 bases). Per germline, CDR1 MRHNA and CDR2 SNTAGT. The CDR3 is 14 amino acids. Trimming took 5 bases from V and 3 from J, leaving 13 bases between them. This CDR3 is CASSYHGADTEAFF. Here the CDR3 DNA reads TGTGCCAGCAGTTACCATGGGGCGGACACTGAAGCTTTCTTT.

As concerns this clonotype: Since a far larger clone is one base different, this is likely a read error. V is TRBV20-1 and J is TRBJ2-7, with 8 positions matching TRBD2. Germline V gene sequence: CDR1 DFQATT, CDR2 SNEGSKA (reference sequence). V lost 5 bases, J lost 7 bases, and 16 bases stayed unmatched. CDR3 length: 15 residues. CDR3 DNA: TGCAGTGCTGGGATAGCGGGAAGGTCCTACAATGAGCAGTACTTC. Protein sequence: CSAGIAGRSYNEQYF.

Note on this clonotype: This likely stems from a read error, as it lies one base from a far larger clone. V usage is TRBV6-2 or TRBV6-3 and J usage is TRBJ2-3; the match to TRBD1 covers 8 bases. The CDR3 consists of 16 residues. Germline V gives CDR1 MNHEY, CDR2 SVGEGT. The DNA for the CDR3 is TGTACCACAAAGAACCGGGACAGGCTCTTCACAGATACGCAGTATTTT. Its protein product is CTTKNRDRLFTDTQYF.

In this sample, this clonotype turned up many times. The CDR3 region is CASSQGLLDTDTQYF. CDR3 sequence (DNA): TGTGCCAGCAGCCAGGGACTCCTTGACACAGATACGCAGTATTTT. The chain is built from TRBV3-1 and TRBJ2-3, with D perhaps matching TRBD2 (6 bases). V lost 3 bases and J lost 2, with 12 bases in between. CDR1 and CDR2 (germline): LGHDT, YNNKEL (reference sequence). This CDR3 has 15 amino acids.

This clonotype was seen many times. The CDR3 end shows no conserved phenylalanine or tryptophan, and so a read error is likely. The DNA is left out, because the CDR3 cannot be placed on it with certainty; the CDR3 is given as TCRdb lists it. CDR3 loop: CATSDLHRDITL. The rearrangement uses TRBV24-1 and TRBJ1-1; TRBD1 is taken as the D call from the table, unchecked against the DNA. Germline assignment: CDR1 KGHDR and CDR2 SFDVKD. The CDR3 spans 12 amino acids, including both terminal residues.